Ten or more counts support the clone carrying this T cell receptor beta chain. This entry comes from a study of blood T cells in healthy people across ages. For the second PCR, which ran for about 7 to 11 cycles, a sample-barcoded 5' primer and a J-beta primer mix were used. Carrying 12 random nucleotides, a template-switch adaptor labeled each individual cDNA molecule. TCRdb itself ran the 5' RACE reads through MiXCR, one entry per CDR3 protein. The table has 710,000 or so distinct CDR3 sequences, roughly 32% seen once. CDR1 is DFQATT and CDR2 is SNEGSKA in the germline V gene (reference sequence). There are 15 residues in the CDR3. The ends were cut back, 5 bases at V and 0 bases at J, with 14 bases in the middle. Investigators took 8.5 to 10 milliliters of peripheral blood from every donor. In each sample, at least 7 million PBMCs were isolated.

The source material was blood. This receptor was taken from a woman older than 75 in good health. The J gene is TRBJ2-1, the V gene TRBV20-1, with TRBD1 as a possible D gene (5 bases). The DNA of the CDR3 is TGCAGTGCTTCTCCGACAGTTAGCTCCTACAATGAGCAGTTCTTC. This sequence encodes CSASPTVSSYNEQFF.